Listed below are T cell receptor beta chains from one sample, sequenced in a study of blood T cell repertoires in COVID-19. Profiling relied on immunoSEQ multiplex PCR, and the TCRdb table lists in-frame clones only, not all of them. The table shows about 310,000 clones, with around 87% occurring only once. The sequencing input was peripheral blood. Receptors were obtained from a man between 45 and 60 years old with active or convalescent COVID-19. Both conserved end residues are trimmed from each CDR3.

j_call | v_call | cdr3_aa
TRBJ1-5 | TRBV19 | ASSQAASSNQPQH
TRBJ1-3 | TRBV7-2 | ASSLVGQYSGNTIY
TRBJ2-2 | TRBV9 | ASSVGLLNTGGLF
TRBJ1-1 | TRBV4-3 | ASSQDAGTEAF
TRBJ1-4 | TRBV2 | ASSTGTGNEKLF
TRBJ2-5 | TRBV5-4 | ASSSSGRSETQY
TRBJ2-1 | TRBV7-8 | ASSLVFLANNEQF
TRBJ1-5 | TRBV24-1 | ATRQGEGQPQH
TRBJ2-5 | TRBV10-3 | AISEDTSAETQY
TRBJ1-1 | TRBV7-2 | ASSLSRGNTEAF
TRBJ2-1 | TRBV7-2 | ASSPSGRGEQF
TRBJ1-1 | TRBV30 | AWSVRGGRNTEAF
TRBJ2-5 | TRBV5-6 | ASSTGHQETQY
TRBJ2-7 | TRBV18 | ASSLGQLYEQY
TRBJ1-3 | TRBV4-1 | ASSQGPSSGGNTIY
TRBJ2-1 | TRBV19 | ASSIQRGVSYNEQF
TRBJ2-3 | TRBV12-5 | ASATGGAADTQY
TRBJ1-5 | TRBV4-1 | ASSPGQGSNQPQH
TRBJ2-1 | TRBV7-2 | ASSPRLPNEQF
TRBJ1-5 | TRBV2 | ASSLQGVSNQPQH
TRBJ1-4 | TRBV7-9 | ASSSDRGGEKLF
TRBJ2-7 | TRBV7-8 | ASSPLAAGGSYEQY
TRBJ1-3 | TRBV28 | ASSPGGSGNTIY
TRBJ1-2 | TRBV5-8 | ASSLSSTAGNYGYT
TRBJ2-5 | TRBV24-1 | ATSPNARYETQY
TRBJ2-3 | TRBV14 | ASSHIGRAGTDTQY
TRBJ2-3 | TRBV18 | ASSPGQGGDTQY
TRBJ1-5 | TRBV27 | ASSREGISNQPQH
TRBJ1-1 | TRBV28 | ASSFAGTGVAF
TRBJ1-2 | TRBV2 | ASEGPGGPNYGYT